This T cell receptor beta chain was profiled in a study of long-term antiretroviral therapy in people with HIV. V lost 0 bases to trimming and J lost 3 bases, with 12 bases between them. The CDR3 consists of 16 residues. The germline gives CDR1 LGHNA, CDR2 YNFKEQ. Regarding this clone: Its antigen is as yet unknown.

It was version v3.0 of the immunoSEQ assay that was run at survey level. Method: immunoSEQ multiplex PCR; TCRdb's copy keeps in-frame clones and lacks some. The table lists some 31,000 clones, roughly 96% of them singletons, with 8.1% in the top ten. Researchers secured at least one pre-ART and at least two post-ART PBMC samples from each donor. Study-wide findings and caveats: Regardless of time point, clones expanded before ART dominated the repertoire. Therapy changes, viral resistance and ART adherence were not documented in the available data. Increased diversity was seen after ART, yet it remained lower than in transplant donor controls.

This sample comprised unsorted PBMCs, obtained 5.3 years after starting antiretroviral therapy. This chain links TRBV4-2 with TRBJ2-1; D is perhaps TRBD1 (6 bases). The receptor's source is a man aged 25-45 years with HIV. The CDR3 region is CASSQETGLLYNEQFF. CDR3 nucleotides: TGTGCCAGCAGCCAAGAGACAGGACTCCTCTACAATGAGCAGTTCTTC.